Listed below are T cell receptor beta chains from one sample, sequenced in a study of cytomegalovirus exposure and HLA in healthy donors. Libraries were prepared by immunoSEQ multiplex PCR; TCRdb keeps only in-frame clonotypes and omits some of them. The sample contains approximately 44,000 clones, approximately 86% of which appear only once. The specimen sequenced was PBMCs. These TCRs come from a woman in her thirties or forties in good health and CMV-seropositive. Both conserved end residues are part of each CDR3. D genes are given only for firm matches. Expanded clones get a size class; other rows say once, few or many, or leave the size out.

d_call	clone_size	v_call	j_call	cdr3_nt	cdr3_aa
.	few	TRBV11-3	TRBJ1-3	TGTGCCAGCAGCTTAACTACGGGGGACACCATATATTTT	CASSLTTGDTIYF
TRBD1	.	TRBV27	TRBJ1-3	TGTGCCAGCAGTTTAACAGGGGCTGGAAACACCATATATTTT	CASSLTGAGNTIYF
.	.	TRBV7-7	TRBJ2-5	TGTGCCAGCAGCTCGGCATGGCGCACAGGGAAAGAGACCCAGTACTTC	CASSSAWRTGKETQYF
TRBD1	.	TRBV25-1	TRBJ2-7	TGTGCCAGCAGTGAGCCGGGACAGGGGTACAACGAGCAGTACTTC	CASSEPGQGYNEQYF
.	.	TRBV19	TRBJ1-5	TGTGCCAGTAGTATTTTGACAGGTGTTAGCTATCAGCCCCAGCATTTT	CASSILTGVSYQPQHF
.	.	TRBV14	TRBJ1-2	TGTGCCAGCAGCCGACAGGCCGGGTACTATGGCTACACCTTC	CASSRQAGYYGYTF
TRBD2	few	TRBV19	TRBJ2-7	TGTGCCAGTACCTTTAGCGGGGGTGGCTCCTACGAGCAGTACTTC	CASTFSGGGSYEQYF
.	.	TRBV5-1	TRBJ2-2	TGCGCCACCTCCGATGGCTTTCACACCGGGGAGCTGTTTTTT	CATSDGFHTGELFF
TRBD2	.	TRBV9	TRBJ2-2	TGTGCCAGCAGCCCAAGCGGGAGGAACACCGGGGAGCTGTTTTTT	CASSPSGRNTGELFF
.	.	TRBV28	TRBJ2-5	TGTGCCAGCAGACCTGGGGGGGCAGTTGAGACCCAGTACTTC	CASRPGGAVETQYF
.	.	TRBV2	TRBJ2-7	TGTGCCAGCAGTGTTAGGGGAGGCGAGCAGTACTTC	CASSVRGGEQYF
TRBD1	.	TRBV5-6	TRBJ1-2	TGTGCCAGCAGAAACGGACAGGAGGGCAACTATGGCTACACCTTC	CASRNGQEGNYGYTF
TRBD1	.	TRBV28	TRBJ2-1	TGTGCCAGCAGCAGACAGGGTTACAATGAGCAGTTCTTC	CASSRQGYNEQFF
.	.	TRBV14	TRBJ2-4	TGTGCCAGCAGCCAAGGCGGCAGGGCAAACATTCAGTACTTC	CASSQGGRANIQYF
.	.	TRBV15	TRBJ1-1	TGTGCCACCAGCAAACCGGGACTGGGGCTTCTAAACACTGAAGCTTTCTTT	CATSKPGLGLLNTEAFF
TRBD2	once	TRBV28	TRBJ2-7	TGTGCCAGCAGTACGCCTAGCGGGGTTTCCTACGAGCAGTACTTC	CASSTPSGVSYEQYF
TRBD1	.	TRBV5-1	TRBJ1-1	TGCGCCAGCAGCTTGGGGGACAGACGGGATGAAGCTTTCTTT	CASSLGDRRDEAFF
.	.	TRBV12-5	TRBJ1-1	TGTGCTAGTGGTTTGGCCTACAGGGTGAACACTGAAGCTTTCTTT	CASGLAYRVNTEAFF
TRBD1	.	TRBV19	TRBJ1-4	TGTGCCAGTAGTGGGACAGGGGCGGCTGGGGAAAAACTGTTTTTT	CASSGTGAAGEKLFF
.	.	TRBV28	TRBJ1-6	TGTGCCAGCAGGGAGTCGGGGGGGGGATCACCCCTCCACTTT	CASRESGGGSPLHF
.	.	TRBV7-2	TRBJ1-2	TGTGCCAGCAGCTTAGGGACAGAGAATGGCTACACCTTC	CASSLGTENGYTF
.	.	TRBV11-2	TRBJ2-5	TGTGCCAGCACCCCCGGGGAGACCCAGTACTTC	CASTPGETQYF
.	.	TRBV7-6	TRBJ1-4	TGTGCCAGCAGCTTAACCCTGACAGGTCGTGAGGGGGAAAAACTGTTTTTT	CASSLTLTGREGEKLFF
.	.	TRBV19	TRBJ2-5	TGTGCCAGTAGTAAAAGACAGCTCCAAGAGACCCAGTACTTC	CASSKRQLQETQYF